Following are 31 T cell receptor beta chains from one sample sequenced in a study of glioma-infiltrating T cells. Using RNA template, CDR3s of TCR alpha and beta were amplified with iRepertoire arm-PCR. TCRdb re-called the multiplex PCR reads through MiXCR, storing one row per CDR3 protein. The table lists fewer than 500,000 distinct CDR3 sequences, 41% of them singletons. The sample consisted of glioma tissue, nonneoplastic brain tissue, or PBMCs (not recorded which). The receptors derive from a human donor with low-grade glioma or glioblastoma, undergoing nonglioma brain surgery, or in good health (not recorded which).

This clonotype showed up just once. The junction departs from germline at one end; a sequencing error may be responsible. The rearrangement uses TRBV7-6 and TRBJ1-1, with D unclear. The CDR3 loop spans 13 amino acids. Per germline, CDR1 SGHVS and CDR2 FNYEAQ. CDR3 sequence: CACSFSLNTEAFF. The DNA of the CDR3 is TGTGCCTGCAGCTTTTCATTGAACACTGAAGCTTTCTTT.

The CDR3 DNA reads as TGTGCCAGCAGCTCTCCTCAGGTTCCCTCCGCAGATACGCAGTATTTT. Translating gives CASSSPQVPSADTQYF. V and J are TRBV7-9 and TRBJ2-3; the D is unclear. The CDR3 consists of 16 residues. Germline CDR1 and CDR2: SEHNR and FQNEAQ (reference sequence). V was clipped by 4 bases and J by 4 bases, with 18 bases between them.

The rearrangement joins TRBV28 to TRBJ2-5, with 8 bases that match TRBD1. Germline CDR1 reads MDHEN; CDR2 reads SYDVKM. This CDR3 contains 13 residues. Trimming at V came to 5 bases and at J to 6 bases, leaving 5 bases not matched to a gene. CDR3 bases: TGTGCCAGCAGTCTACAGGGGGTAAAGACCCAGTACTTC. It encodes CASSLQGVKTQYF.

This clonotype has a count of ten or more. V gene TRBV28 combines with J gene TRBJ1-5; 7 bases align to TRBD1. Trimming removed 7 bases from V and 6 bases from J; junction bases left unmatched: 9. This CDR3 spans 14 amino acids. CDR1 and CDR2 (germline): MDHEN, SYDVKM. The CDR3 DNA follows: TGTGCCAGCAATCCGACAGGGACCCTTCAGCCCCAGCATTTT. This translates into CASNPTGTLQPQHF.

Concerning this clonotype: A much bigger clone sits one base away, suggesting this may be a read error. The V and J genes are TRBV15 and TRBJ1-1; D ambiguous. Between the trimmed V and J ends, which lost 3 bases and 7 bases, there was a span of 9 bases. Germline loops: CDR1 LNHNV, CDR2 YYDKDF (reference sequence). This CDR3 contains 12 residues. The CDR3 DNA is TGTGCCACCAGCAGTGATCTCGGTGAAGCTTTCTTT. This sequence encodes CATSSDLGEAFF.

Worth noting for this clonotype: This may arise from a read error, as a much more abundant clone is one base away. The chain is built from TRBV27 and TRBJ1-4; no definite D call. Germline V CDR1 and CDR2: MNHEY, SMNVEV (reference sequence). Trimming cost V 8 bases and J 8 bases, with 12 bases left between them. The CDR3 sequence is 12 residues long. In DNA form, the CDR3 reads TGTGCCAGCGGAAGAGGAAGCGAAAAACTGTTTTTT. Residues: CASGRGSEKLFF.

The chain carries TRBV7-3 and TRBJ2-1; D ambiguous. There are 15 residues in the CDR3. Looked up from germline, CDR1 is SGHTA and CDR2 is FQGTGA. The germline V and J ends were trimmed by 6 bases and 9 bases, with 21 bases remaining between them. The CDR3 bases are TGTGCCAGCAGTCGTGAGTGGCCCTACCAGACTGAGCAGTTCTTC. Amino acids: CASSREWPYQTEQFF.

The CDR3 region is CASSAAPSGANVLTF. The CDR3, as DNA: TGTGCCAGCAGTGCCGCCCCCTCTGGGGCCAACGTCCTGACTTTC. The chain uses TRBV2 and TRBJ2-6, with unresolved D. Trimming took off 4 bases at V and 0 bases at J, with 7 bases between the two ends. Germline V gene data show CDR1 as SNHLY and CDR2 as FYNNEI. The CDR3 extends over 15 amino acids.

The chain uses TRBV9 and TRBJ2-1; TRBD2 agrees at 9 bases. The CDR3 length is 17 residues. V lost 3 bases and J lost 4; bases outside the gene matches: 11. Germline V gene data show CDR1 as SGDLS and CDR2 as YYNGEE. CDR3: CASSGGLAGTFYNEQFF. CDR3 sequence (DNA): TGTGCCAGCAGCGGGGGACTAGCAGGAACTTTTTACAATGAGCAGTTCTTC.

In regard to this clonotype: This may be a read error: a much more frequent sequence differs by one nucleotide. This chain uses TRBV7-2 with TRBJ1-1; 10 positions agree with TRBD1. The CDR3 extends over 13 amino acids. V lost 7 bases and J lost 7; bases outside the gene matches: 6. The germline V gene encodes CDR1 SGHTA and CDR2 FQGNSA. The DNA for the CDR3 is TGTGCCAGCACCCTGGACAGGGGGTATGAAGCTTTCTTT. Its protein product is CASTLDRGYEAFF.

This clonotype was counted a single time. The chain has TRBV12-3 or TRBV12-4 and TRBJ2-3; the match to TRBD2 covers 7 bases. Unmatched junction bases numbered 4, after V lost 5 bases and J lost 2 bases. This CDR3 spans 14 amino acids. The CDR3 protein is CASSLTSVTDTQYF. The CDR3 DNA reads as TGTGCCAGCAGTCTTACTAGCGTCACAGATACGCAGTATTTT.

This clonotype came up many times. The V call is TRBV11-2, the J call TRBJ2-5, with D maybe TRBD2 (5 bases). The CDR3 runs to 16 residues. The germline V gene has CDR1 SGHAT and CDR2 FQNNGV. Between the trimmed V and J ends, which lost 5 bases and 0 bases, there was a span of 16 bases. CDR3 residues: CASSPQRGQYQETQYF. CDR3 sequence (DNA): TGTGCCAGCAGCCCCCAACGAGGGCAGTACCAAGAGACCCAGTACTTC.

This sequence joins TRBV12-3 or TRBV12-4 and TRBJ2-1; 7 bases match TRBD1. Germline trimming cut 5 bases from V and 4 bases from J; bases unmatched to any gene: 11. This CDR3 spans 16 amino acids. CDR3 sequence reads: CASSPGQPLLYNEQFF. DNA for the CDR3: TGTGCCAGCAGTCCGGGACAGCCCCTACTTTACAATGAGCAGTTCTTC.

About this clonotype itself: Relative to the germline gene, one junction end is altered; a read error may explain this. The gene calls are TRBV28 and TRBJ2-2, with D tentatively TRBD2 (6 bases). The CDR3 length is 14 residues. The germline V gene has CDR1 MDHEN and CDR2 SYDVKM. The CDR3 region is CASSRDVVGGELLF. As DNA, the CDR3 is TGTGCCAGCAGTCGGGACGTTGTTGGCGGGGAGCTGCTTTTT.

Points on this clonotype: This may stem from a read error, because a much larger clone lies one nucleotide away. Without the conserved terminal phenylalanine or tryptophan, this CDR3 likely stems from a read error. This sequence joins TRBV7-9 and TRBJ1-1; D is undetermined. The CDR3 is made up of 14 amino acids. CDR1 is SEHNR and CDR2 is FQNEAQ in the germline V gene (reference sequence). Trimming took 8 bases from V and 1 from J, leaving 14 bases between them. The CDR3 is CASATRRKNTEAFL. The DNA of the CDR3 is TGTGCCAGCGCTACGCGACGGAAGAACACTGAAGCTTTCCTT.

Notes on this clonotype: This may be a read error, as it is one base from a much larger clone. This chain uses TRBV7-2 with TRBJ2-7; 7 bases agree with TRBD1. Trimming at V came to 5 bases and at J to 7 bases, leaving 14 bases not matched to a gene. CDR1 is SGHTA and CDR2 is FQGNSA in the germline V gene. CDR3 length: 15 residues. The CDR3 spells CASSRDSRSYNEQYF. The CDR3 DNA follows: TGTGCCAGCAGCCGGGACAGTCGGTCCTACAATGAGCAGTACTTC. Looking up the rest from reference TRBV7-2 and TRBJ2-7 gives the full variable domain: GAGVSQSPSNKVTEKGKDVELRCDPISGHTALYWYRQSLGQGLEFLIYFQGNSAPDKSGLPSDRFSAERTGGSVSTLTIQRTQQEDSAVYLCASSRDSRSYNEQYFGPGTRLTVT.

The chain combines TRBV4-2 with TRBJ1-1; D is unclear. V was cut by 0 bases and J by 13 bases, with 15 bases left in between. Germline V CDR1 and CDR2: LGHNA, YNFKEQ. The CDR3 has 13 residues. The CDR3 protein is CASSQDHQVLGFF. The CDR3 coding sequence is TGTGCCAGCAGCCAAGATCACCAGGTATTGGGTTTCTTT.

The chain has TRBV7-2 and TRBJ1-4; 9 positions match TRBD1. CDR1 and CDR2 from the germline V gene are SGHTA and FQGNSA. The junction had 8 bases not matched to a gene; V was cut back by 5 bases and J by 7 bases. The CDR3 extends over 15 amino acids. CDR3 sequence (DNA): TGTGCCAGCAGCCGTACAGGGGGCTCGAGTGAAAAACTGTTTTTT. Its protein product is CASSRTGGSSEKLFF.

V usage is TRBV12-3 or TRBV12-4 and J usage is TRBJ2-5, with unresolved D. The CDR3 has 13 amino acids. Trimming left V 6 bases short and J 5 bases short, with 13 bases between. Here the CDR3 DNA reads TGTGCCAGCAGCCCCCAGATCGGGGAGACCCAGTACTTC. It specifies CASSPQIGETQYF.

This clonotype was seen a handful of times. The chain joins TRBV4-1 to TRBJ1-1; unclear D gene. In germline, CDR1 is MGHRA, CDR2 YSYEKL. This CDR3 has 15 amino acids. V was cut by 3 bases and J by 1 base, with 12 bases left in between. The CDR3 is CASSHAFSRNTEAFF. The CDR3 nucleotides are TGCGCCAGCAGCCATGCATTCAGTAGGAACACTGAAGCTTTCTTT.

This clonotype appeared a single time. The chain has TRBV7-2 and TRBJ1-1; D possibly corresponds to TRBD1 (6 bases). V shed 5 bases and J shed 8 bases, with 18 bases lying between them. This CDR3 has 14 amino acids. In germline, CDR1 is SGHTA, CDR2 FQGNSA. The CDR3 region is CASSQGTPAVEAFF. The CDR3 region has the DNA TGTGCCAGCAGCCAGGGGACACCAGCGGTGGAAGCTTTCTTT.

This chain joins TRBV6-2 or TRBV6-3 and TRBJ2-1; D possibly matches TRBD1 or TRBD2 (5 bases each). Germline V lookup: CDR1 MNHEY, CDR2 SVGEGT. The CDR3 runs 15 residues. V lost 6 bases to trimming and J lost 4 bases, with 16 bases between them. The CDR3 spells CASSQGRLPYNEQFF. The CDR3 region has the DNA TGTGCCAGCAGCCAGGGACGTTTACCGTACAATGAGCAGTTCTTC.

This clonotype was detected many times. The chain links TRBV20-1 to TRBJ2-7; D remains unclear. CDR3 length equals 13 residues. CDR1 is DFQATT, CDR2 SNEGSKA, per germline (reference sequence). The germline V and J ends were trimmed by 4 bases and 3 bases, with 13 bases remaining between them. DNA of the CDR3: TGCAGTGCTACCGGTCACAACGGCTACGAGCAGTACTTC. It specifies CSATGHNGYEQYF.

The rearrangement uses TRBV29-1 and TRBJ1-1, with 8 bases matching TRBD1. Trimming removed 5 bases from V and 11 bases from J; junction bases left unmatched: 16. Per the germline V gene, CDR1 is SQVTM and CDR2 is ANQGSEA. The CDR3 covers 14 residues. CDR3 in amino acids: CSVRGTGPGMGAFF. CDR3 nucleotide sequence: TGCAGCGTTCGTGGGACAGGACCGGGAATGGGGGCTTTCTTT.

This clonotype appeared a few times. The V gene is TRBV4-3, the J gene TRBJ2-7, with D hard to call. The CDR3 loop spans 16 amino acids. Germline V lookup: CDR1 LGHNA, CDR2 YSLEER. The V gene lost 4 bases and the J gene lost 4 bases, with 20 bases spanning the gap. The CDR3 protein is CASSPPDGCIEYEQYF. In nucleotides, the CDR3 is TGCGCCAGCAGCCCCCCGGATGGGTGCATCGAGTACGAGCAGTACTTC.

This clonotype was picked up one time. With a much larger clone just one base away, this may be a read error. The CDR3 loop reads CASSTPRTGPSTEAFF. The CDR3 DNA sequence: TGTGCCAGCAGTACCCCCAGGACAGGGCCTAGCACTGAAGCTTTCTTT. The chain uses TRBV6-1 and TRBJ1-1; 8 nucleotides match TRBD1. The CDR3 covers 16 residues. Germline-derived CDR1 and CDR2 are MNHNS and SASEGT. V lost 5 bases, J lost 4 bases, and 12 bases stayed unmatched.

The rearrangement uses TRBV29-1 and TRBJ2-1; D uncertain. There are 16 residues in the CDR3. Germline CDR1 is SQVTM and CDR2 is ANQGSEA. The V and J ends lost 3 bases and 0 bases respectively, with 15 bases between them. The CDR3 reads CSVEPEIPSSYNEQFF. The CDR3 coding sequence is TGCAGCGTTGAGCCGGAAATTCCCAGCTCCTACAATGAGCAGTTCTTC.

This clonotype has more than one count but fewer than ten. CDR3 sequence: CASSPPRVQGASTGVEQFF. In nucleotides, the CDR3 is TGTGCCAGCTCACCACCTCGGGTACAGGGGGCAAGTACGGGCGTTGAGCAGTTCTTC. The chain employs TRBV18 and TRBJ2-1; 9 positions match TRBD1. The trim removed 0 bases at V and 9 bases at J, leaving 18 bases unmatched. The CDR3 runs 19 residues. Germline CDR1 is KGHSH and CDR2 is LQKENI.

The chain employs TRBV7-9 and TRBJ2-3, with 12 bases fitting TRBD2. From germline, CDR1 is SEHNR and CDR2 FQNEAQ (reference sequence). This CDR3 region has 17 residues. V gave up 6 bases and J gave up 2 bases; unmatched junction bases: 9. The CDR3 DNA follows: TGTGCCAGCAGACAATGGGCTAGCGGGAGGGTCACAGATACGCAGTATTTT. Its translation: CASRQWASGRVTDTQYF.

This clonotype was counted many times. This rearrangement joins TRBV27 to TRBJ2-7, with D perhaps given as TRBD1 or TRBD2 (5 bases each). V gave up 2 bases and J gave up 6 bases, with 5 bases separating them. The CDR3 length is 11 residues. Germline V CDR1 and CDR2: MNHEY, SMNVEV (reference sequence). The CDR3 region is CASSLGGEQYF. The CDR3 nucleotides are TGTGCCAGCAGTTTAGGGGGCGAGCAGTACTTC.

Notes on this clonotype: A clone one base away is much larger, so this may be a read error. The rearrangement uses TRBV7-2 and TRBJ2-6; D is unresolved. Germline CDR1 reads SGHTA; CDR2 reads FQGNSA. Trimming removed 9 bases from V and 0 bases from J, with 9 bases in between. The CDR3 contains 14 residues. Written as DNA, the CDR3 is TGTGCCAGAAGCCCCAGCTCTGGGGCCAACGTCCTGACTTTC. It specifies CARSPSSGANVLTF. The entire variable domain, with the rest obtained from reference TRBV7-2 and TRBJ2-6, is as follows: GAGVSQSPSNKVTEKGKDVELRCDPISGHTALYWYRQSLGQGLEFLIYFQGNSAPDKSGLPSDRFSAERTGGSVSTLTIQRTQQEDSAVYLCARSPSSGANVLTFGAGSRLTVL.